The text below deals with one TCR beta chain. What it binds is not known. TCRdb keeps only in-frame clones here, not all; method: immunoSEQ multiplex PCR. The sample contains approximately 17,000 clones, around three quarters of which appear only once. Baseline was the first blood sampling point, followed by cycle 4 day 1 and cycle 7 day 1. This record comes from a study of OX40 agonist ivuxolimab in advanced cancers. Study as a whole: Partial responses were achieved by three patients, of whom one had hepatocellular carcinoma and two had cutaneous melanoma. Study findings and constraints: CD8+ T cells were the subset that, on average, had more expanded clones than CD4+.

Germline CDR1 and CDR2: MGHRA and YSYEKL. This CDR3 region has 15 residues. Trimming removed 0 bases from V and 8 bases from J, with 13 bases in between. The V and J genes are TRBV4-1 and TRBJ1-4; TRBD1 might be the D (6 bases). This clonotype was sampled from an adult with an advanced solid tumor such as melanoma, head and neck, liver or kidney cancer. Sequencing was performed on CD4+ or CD8+ T cells sorted from blood, taken in a trial of the OX40 agonist ivuxolimab. Here the CDR3 DNA reads TGCGCCAGCAGCCAAGATCGGGGGCTTGGGGAAAAACTGTTTTTT. Protein: CASSQDRGLGEKLFF.